This T cell receptor beta chain was identified in a study of beta chain features in type 1 diabetes. Study-level information: Sorted cells numbering around 100,000,000 were examined across all samples.

The J segment lost 4 bases and the V segment lost 3 bases, leaving 4 bases of the junction unmatched. Germline V lookup: CDR1 SNHLY, CDR2 FYNNEI. This CDR3 is 14 amino acids long. Sequencing targeted expressed TCRB transcripts, as all isolated RNA had been reverse transcribed. Profiled with immunoSEQ multiplex PCR; TCRdb holds only in-frame clones, not every one. The top ten hold 0.035% to 0.05% of the sample, which has fewer than 350,000 clones, 20% seen once. The chain employs TRBV2 and TRBJ2-5; 8 bases match TRBD1. The sequenced sample was naive CD4+ T cells from blood. The TCR sequence derives from a woman aged 18-35 years in good health. The CDR3 DNA is TGTGCCAGCAGTGACAGGGGGCGAAGAGAGACCCAGTACTTC. Protein sequence: CASSDRGRRETQYF.